Listed here are 2 T cell receptor beta chains from one sample, sequenced in a study of T cell repertoires in cytomegalovirus infection. TCRdb called the reads again in MiXCR, with one record for every CDR3 protein. Of about 260,000 distinct CDR3 sequences in the sample, approximately 9% were seen once. Sequencing used PBMCs. Every receptor here comes from a human donor in good health (CMV status not recorded). Some clones in this sample may be carry-over from other donors' samples.

Many counts were recorded for this clonotype. This sequence joins TRBV7-2 and TRBJ2-7, with 13 bases identical to TRBD2. V shed 4 bases, J shed 0 bases, and the junction held 9 bases outside the gene matches. This CDR3 comprises 18 residues. CDR1 is SGHTA, CDR2 FQGNSA, per germline. CDR3 protein: CASSSERTSGGHSYEQYF. The CDR3 bases are TGTGCCAGCAGCTCCGAGCGGACTAGCGGGGGCCACTCCTACGAGCAGTACTTC.

The chain couples TRBV19 to TRBJ1-1; D unclear. V was clipped by 4 bases and J by 7 bases, with 16 bases between them. Germline V gene lookup returns CDR1 LNHDA and CDR2 SQIVND (reference sequence). This CDR3 contains 14 residues. The CDR3 spells CASSKGRTPGEAFF. In nucleotides, the CDR3 is TGTGCCAGTAGTAAAGGTCGGACCCCGGGTGAAGCTTTCTTT. The variable domain in full, completed from reference TRBV19 and TRBJ1-1, reads DGGITQSPKYLFRKEGQNVTLSCEQNLNHDAMYWYRQDPGQGLRLIYYSQIVNDFQKGDIAEGYSVSREKKESFPLTVTSAQKNPTAFYLCASSKGRTPGEAFFGQGTRLTVV.